The T cell receptor beta chain under discussion was sequenced for a study of CD8+ T cells in alopecia areata (dated by TCRdb to the late 2010s). Concerning the study at large: The treated patients took part in an open-label pilot trial in which moderate-to-severe alopecia areata was treated with oral tofacitinib at 5 to 10 mg twice daily. Tofacitinib was administered for 6 to 18 months, and 6 months of follow-up off drug were then conducted to assess delayed response and recurrence. The SALT score, which quantifies the percentage of affected scalp surface area, was used to measure disease severity in treated patients. To study T cell clonal expansion in alopecia areata, the researchers applied high-throughput TCRbeta sequencing to both the C3H/HeJ mouse model and human patients. Scalp tissue and sorted CD4+ and CD8+ peripheral blood T cells from patchy and totalis/universalis alopecia areata patients and from healthy controls were covered by human TCRbeta sequencing. Biopsies were taken from tofacitinib-treated patients at baseline and at 4 and 24 weeks of treatment, and a later scalp biopsy was taken in several of the tofacitinib-treated patients. Scalp clonality was compared among normal scalp (n=4), patchy alopecia areata scalp (n=8), and alopecia totalis/universalis scalp (n=8). RNA came from the PAXgene miRNA kit for fixed scalp, the miRNeasy kit for PBMCs, and the RNeasy kit for mouse skin. immunoSEQ multiplex PCR using 35 Vbeta forward primers and 13 Jbeta reverse primers was used to amplify TCRbeta CDR3 regions. Findings and caveats that apply to the study as a whole: Tofacitinib significantly decreased scalp clonality and the number of expanded CD8+ clones among the top 100 scalp clones. Lesional scalp, especially in alopecia totalis/universalis, showed higher clonality and more expanded CD8+ clones than normal scalp, suggesting antigenic drive. Because the treated cohort was small and included a single nonresponder, larger studies are needed to assess links between baseline CD8+ expansion and response. Scalp TCR repertoire analysis is complicated because resident alphabeta T cells in normal human skin are also sequenced, whereas mouse skin is dominated by gammadelta T cells. Many expanded lesional clones persisted in scalp and blood during tofacitinib treatment, which may partly explain relapse after stopping treatment. TCR sequences shared between patients were less clear than in mice, possibly partly because of HLA diversity in the patient population.

Library construction relied on the immunoSEQ multiplex PCR assay. RNA was extracted from all samples and reverse transcribed into cDNA, which served as template for TCR sequencing. First-strand cDNA was synthesized using SuperScript III with a 2:1 mix of oligo-dT and random hexamers. Amplification bias was assessed with a synthetic immune receptor repertoire, and residual bias was removed computationally. The authors' pipeline ran thus. After raw reads were preprocessed to remove errors, the CDR3 was defined following IMGT conventions as running from the conserved cysteine to phenylalanine. Clonality was calculated as 1 minus Shannon entropy normalized by log2 of the number of productive unique TCRs. Whether each scalp clone was CD4 or CD8 was inferred by checking scalp TCRbeta sequences against the CD4 and CD8 repertoires from sorted blood. TCRdb stores this immuneACCESS table with in-frame sequences only. Part of the clones is absent; in the studies checked, under half of the shortfall reflects unresolved V genes, and no reason is known for the rest. The V and J calls and the clone size are those of that table, but D and trimming were determined from the DNA. The sample contains hundreds of thousands of clones, 45% to 70% of them found a single time. Of the sample, 0.75% to 0.95% is held by the ten largest clones.

In light of the paper, this sample's treatment or condition label describes: oral pan-JAK inhibitor, 5-10 mg twice daily. Peripheral blood and lesional scalp punch biopsies were obtained from patients with alopecia areata. PBMCs were isolated by density centrifugation and stained for CD3, CD4 and CD8, after which CD4+ and CD8+ T cells were sorted on a FACSAria. For CDR1 and CDR2, the germline V gene lists MGHDK and SYGVNS. From its cysteine to its phenylalanine, the CDR3 spans 15 amino acids. Only the CDR3 DNA is retained, 45 bases long and in frame from the first base. Trimming removed 4 bases from V and 1 base from J, leaving 13 bases between the germline ends. As concerns this clone: The specificity of this receptor is unknown. No much larger clone is present one base from it, and per-base qualities are unavailable.

The sample was CD4+ T cells sorted from blood, taken around week 53, from a patient treated with tofacitinib. This receptor was obtained from a human donor with alopecia areata. The chain couples TRBV25-1 to TRBJ2-5; the D region possibly corresponds to TRBD1 (6 bases align). The nucleotide sequence is TGTGCCAGCAGTGCAGCGGACAGAGGCCAAGAGACCCAGTACTTC. This gives the protein CASSAADRGQETQYF.